A selection of T cell receptor beta chains follows, all from one sample in a study of blood T cell repertoires in COVID-19. Generated by immunoSEQ multiplex PCR, the TCRdb table keeps only in-frame clones and is missing some. This sample carries fewer than 75,000 clones, more than 75% of them seen once, and the ten largest clones take roughly a tenth. Sequenced sample: peripheral blood. These receptors were obtained from a human donor in a cohort sampled during active COVID-19. CDR3s include the opening cysteine and the closing phenylalanine or tryptophan. A D gene is named only where the DNA matches it firmly. Clone size is given for some rows only: seen once, a few or many times, or a class if the clone is expanded.

. | TRBJ1-1 | . | TRBV7-9 | TGTGCCAGTAAGAAGGGGCGGGAAGCTTTCTTT | CASKKGREAFF
. | TRBJ2-1 | . | TRBV6-6 | TGTGCCAGCAGTTACACCCAGGGTGGTGAGCAGTTCTTC | CASSYTQGGEQFF
TRBD1 | TRBJ1-1 | . | TRBV30 | TGTGCCTGGAATTTAGGGACAGGGTCCGATGAAGCTTTCTTT | CAWNLGTGSDEAFF
. | TRBJ2-5 | once | TRBV4-3 | TGCGCCAGCAGCCAAGATATAAGCGCTCAAGAGACCCAGTACTTC | CASSQDISAQETQYF
TRBD2 | TRBJ2-1 | . | TRBV2 | TGTGCCAGCTGGACTAGCGGGACCTATGAGCAGTTCTTC | CASWTSGTYEQFF
TRBD1 | TRBJ2-2 | . | TRBV5-8 | TGTGCCAGCAGCCCCAGGACAGGGGGGTACACCGGGGAGCTGTTTTTT | CASSPRTGGYTGELFF
TRBD2 | TRBJ2-3 | . | TRBV9 | TGTGCCAGCAGCGTAGAAGCGGGAGGGTCAGATACGCAGTATTTT | CASSVEAGGSDTQYF
TRBD1 | TRBJ1-2 | . | TRBV29-1 | TGCAGCGTTGGTGACAGGGCCGTTGAAGGCTACACCTTC | CSVGDRAVEGYTF
TRBD1 | TRBJ2-1 | . | TRBV11-2 | TGTGCCAGCAGCGCAGACAGGGGCACCTACAATGAGCAGTTCTTC | CASSADRGTYNEQFF
. | TRBJ1-2 | . | TRBV5-4 | TGTGCCAGCAGCCGGGGGAGCAGGGCTGTCAACTATGGCTACACCTTC | CASSRGSRAVNYGYTF
. | TRBJ2-7 | . | TRBV2 | TGTGCCAGCAGAGAGTCCTACGAGCAGTACTTC | CASRESYEQYF
TRBD1 | TRBJ2-7 | . | TRBV5-4 | TGTGCCAGCAGCTTAGGGGACAGGGCCTCCTACGAGCAGTACTTC | CASSLGDRASYEQYF
. | TRBJ2-7 | . | TRBV29-1 | TGCAGCGTTGGCGGCGCGGGGTCCTACGAGCAGTACTTC | CSVGGAGSYEQYF
. | TRBJ2-7 | . | TRBV7-2 | TGTGCCAGCAGCTTAGCGGGCAGGGTCGAGCAGTACTTC | CASSLAGRVEQYF
TRBD1 | TRBJ1-5 | . | TRBV4-1 | TGCGCCAGCAGCCAAGATGCAGTTGCCGGGACAGGTGAAATACCCCAGCATTTT | CASSQDAVAGTGEIPQHF
TRBD2 | TRBJ2-5 | . | TRBV11-2 | TGTGCCAGCAGCAGGGGACAGCTAGCGGGAGGACGGGTGGAGACCCAGTACTTC | CASSRGQLAGGRVETQYF
. | TRBJ2-5 | . | TRBV5-5 | TGTGCCAGCAGCTTGGGTACAGAAGAGACCCAGTACTTC | CASSLGTEETQYF
TRBD1 | TRBJ2-1 | . | TRBV7-8 | TGTGCCAGCAGCTTAGACAGGGGGCCCTACAATGAGCAGTTCTTC | CASSLDRGPYNEQFF
TRBD2 | TRBJ2-7 | . | TRBV28 | TGTGCCAGCAGTGCCCCGACTAGCGGGAACGCCTACGAGCAGTACTTC | CASSAPTSGNAYEQYF
. | TRBJ1-2 | . | TRBV6-5 | TGTGCCAGCAGTTCCCAGGGGTATGGCTACACCTTC | CASSSQGYGYTF
. | TRBJ2-1 | . | TRBV24-1 | TGTGCCACCAGTGAGACAGGACGTCACTCCTACAATGAGCAGTTCTTC | CATSETGRHSYNEQFF
. | TRBJ1-2 | few | TRBV5-1 | TGCGCCAGCAGCTCGGTGACAGGTGATTATGGCTACACCTTC | CASSSVTGDYGYTF
TRBD1 | TRBJ2-7 | once | TRBV6-5 | TGTGCCAGCAGTTACTCACAGGGGTCCTACGAGCAGTACTTC | CASSYSQGSYEQYF
. | TRBJ1-2 | . | TRBV19 | TGTGCCAGTAGTCCGTTAGGTTCGGGGGACTCCCGTTCCCGGCATGGCTACACCTTC | CASSPLGSGDSRSRHGYTF
TRBD2 | TRBJ2-1 | . | TRBV15 | TGTGCCACCAGCAGTTTAGCCGACAGGTCCCCACGAGCGGGAGATAAGTTCTTC | CATSSLADRSPRAGDKFF
TRBD1 | TRBJ2-1 | . | TRBV27 | TGTGCCAGCAGTTTAGCCGATCCTTCGGGGACAGGGACCTACAATGAGCAGTTCTTC | CASSLADPSGTGTYNEQFF
TRBD2 | TRBJ2-7 | . | TRBV5-4 | TGTGCCAGCAGCCACGGGGGGGGGACCCCCTACGAGCAGTACTTC | CASSHGGGTPYEQYF
. | TRBJ1-5 | . | TRBV19 | TGTGCCAGTAGTCCTCGACAGGAACTCGGGCAGCCCCAGCATTTT | CASSPRQELGQPQHF
TRBD1 | TRBJ1-4 | . | TRBV28 | TGTGCCAGCAGTATCACCCACGGGACAGGGTATGAAAAACTGTTTTTT | CASSITHGTGYEKLFF
TRBD1 | TRBJ1-4 | many | TRBV6-6 | TGTGCCAGCAGACCGCGGGACAGTCGGGATGAAAAACTGTTTTTT | CASRPRDSRDEKLFF
. | TRBJ1-2 | . | TRBV5-4 | TGTGCCAGCAGCTTGCGGGGGGGCGGCTATGGCTACACCTTC | CASSLRGGGYGYTF
TRBD1 | TRBJ1-1 | medium-sized | TRBV7-2 | TGTGCCAGCAGCTTAGAGGGACGGACAGGGAGGAACACTGAAGCTTTCTTT | CASSLEGRTGRNTEAFF
. | TRBJ1-4 | . | TRBV5-8 | TGTGCCAGCAGTCTAGGGACATTGGCTAATGAAAAACTGTTTTTT | CASSLGTLANEKLFF